A selection of T cell receptor beta chains follows, all from one sample in a study of beta chain features in type 1 diabetes. This table comes from immunoSEQ multiplex PCR, and its TCRdb copy is limited to in-frame clones, with some not included. This sample has 600,000 to 650,000 clones, with 15% found just once. Source material: naive CD4+ T cells from blood. These receptors all come from a man in his late teens or twenties in good health. The CDR3 runs from the conserved cysteine through the conserved F or W. Fields, in order: D gene, clone size, J gene, V gene, CDR3 DNA, CDR3 protein. The D gene is left open where the match is weak. Size tells how often a clone was seen (once, few, many) or the class of an expanded clone, and some rows leave it out.

d_gene: NA
abundance: NA
j_gene: TRBJ1-3
v_gene: TRBV7-9
CDR3nt: TGTGCCAGCAGCCTATACGGGGTCAGCTCTGGAAACACCATATATTTT
CDR3aa: CASSLYGVSSGNTIYF

d_gene: TRBD1
abundance: NA
j_gene: TRBJ2-7
v_gene: TRBV7-9
CDR3nt: TGTGCCAGCAGCACAGGGAAGGGGACAGGGTCCCACGAGCAGTACTTC
CDR3aa: CASSTGKGTGSHEQYF

d_gene: TRBD2
abundance: NA
j_gene: TRBJ2-3
v_gene: TRBV9
CDR3nt: TGTGCCAGCAGCGTAACTAGCGGGGTAAATACGCAGTATTTT
CDR3aa: CASSVTSGVNTQYF

d_gene: NA
abundance: few
j_gene: TRBJ1-1
v_gene: TRBV5-4
CDR3nt: TGTGCCAGCAGCTCGGCCATTAGGCGCGGCCCACCGCTTGAAGCTTTCTTT
CDR3aa: CASSSAIRRGPPLEAFF

d_gene: TRBD1
abundance: few
j_gene: TRBJ1-2
v_gene: TRBV30
CDR3nt: TGTGCCTGGAGTGTACTAGGGGGCAAGGACTATGGCTACACCTTC
CDR3aa: CAWSVLGGKDYGYTF

d_gene: NA
abundance: NA
j_gene: TRBJ1-5
v_gene: TRBV21-1
CDR3nt: TGTGCCAGCAGCAAAGAGTGCGGCCTTAGCAATCAGCCCCAGCATTTT
CDR3aa: CASSKECGLSNQPQHF

d_gene: NA
abundance: NA
j_gene: TRBJ1-2
v_gene: TRBV27
CDR3nt: TGTGCCAGCAGTCGTATGGGGGGTATGAGCTATGGCTACACCTTC
CDR3aa: CASSRMGGMSYGYTF

d_gene: NA
abundance: NA
j_gene: TRBJ1-1
v_gene: TRBV6-5
CDR3nt: TGTGCCAGCAGTTACGGGGCCTTGAACACTGAAGCTTTCTTT
CDR3aa: CASSYGALNTEAFF

d_gene: TRBD1
abundance: NA
j_gene: TRBJ2-3
v_gene: TRBV6-5
CDR3nt: TGTGCCAGCAGTTATCCCCGGGACAGGGGTCGAGATACGCAGTATTTT
CDR3aa: CASSYPRDRGRDTQYF

d_gene: NA
abundance: NA
j_gene: TRBJ1-2
v_gene: TRBV28
CDR3nt: TGTGCCAGCAGTTTAATGGGTGCTAACTATGGCTACACCTTC
CDR3aa: CASSLMGANYGYTF

d_gene: NA
abundance: NA
j_gene: TRBJ2-7
v_gene: TRBV7-3
CDR3nt: TGTGCCAGCAGCTTAGGTCGGGGGCCGACCTACGAGCAGTACTTC
CDR3aa: CASSLGRGPTYEQYF

d_gene: NA
abundance: NA
j_gene: TRBJ1-4
v_gene: TRBV5-4
CDR3nt: TGTGCCAGCAGCTTGGGCCGGGGGGGCCGCGAAAAACTGTTTTTT
CDR3aa: CASSLGRGGREKLFF

d_gene: NA
abundance: NA
j_gene: TRBJ1-4
v_gene: TRBV28
CDR3nt: TGTGCCAGCGTCAAGGTTGGCAGGGATAATGAAAAACTGTTTTTT
CDR3aa: CASVKVGRDNEKLFF

d_gene: NA
abundance: few
j_gene: TRBJ2-3
v_gene: TRBV7-8
CDR3nt: TGTGCCAGCAGCTTAGCCCCGGGCACAGATACGCAGTATTTT
CDR3aa: CASSLAPGTDTQYF

d_gene: NA
abundance: NA
j_gene: TRBJ1-1
v_gene: TRBV7-3
CDR3nt: TGTGCCAGCAGCTTTGGGCGCAGCACTGAAGCTTTCTTT
CDR3aa: CASSFGRSTEAFF

d_gene: NA
abundance: NA
j_gene: TRBJ1-5
v_gene: TRBV12-5
CDR3nt: TGTGCTAGTGGTCTATGTCGGGGGTTCAGCAATCAGCCCCAGCATTTT
CDR3aa: CASGLCRGFSNQPQHF

d_gene: TRBD2
abundance: NA
j_gene: TRBJ2-1
v_gene: TRBV28
CDR3nt: TGTGCCAGCAGTTCCCCGACTAGCGGGAGGGATGAGCAGTTCTTC
CDR3aa: CASSSPTSGRDEQFF

d_gene: NA
abundance: NA
j_gene: TRBJ1-1
v_gene: TRBV30
CDR3nt: TGTGCCTGGAGTGTACGGAAGGGCATGAACACTGAAGCTTTCTTT
CDR3aa: CAWSVRKGMNTEAFF

d_gene: NA
abundance: few
j_gene: TRBJ2-3
v_gene: TRBV18
CDR3nt: TGTGCCAGCTCACCCCCTAGGGGTGGTGCAGATACGCAGTATTTT
CDR3aa: CASSPPRGGADTQYF

d_gene: NA
abundance: few
j_gene: TRBJ1-1
v_gene: TRBV18
CDR3nt: TGTGCCAGCTCACCACGAGGAGATTACACTGAAGCTTTCTTT
CDR3aa: CASSPRGDYTEAFF